This is a list of T cell receptor beta chains from one sample in a study of T cells after yellow fever vaccination. TCRdb re-analysed the 5' RACE reads in MiXCR, keeping a single row per CDR3 protein. The sample yields around 400,000 distinct CDR3 sequences, roughly 11% seen once. This specimen consisted of PBMCs, obtained on the day of the first yellow fever vaccination. The receptors stem from a man in his late teens or twenties who received the YFV17D yellow fever vaccine. The CDR3 runs from the conserved cysteine through the conserved F or W. Fields, in order: V gene, D gene, clone size, J gene, CDR3 protein, CDR3 DNA. D genes are given only for firm matches. Only some rows state a clone size, as once, few, many or a class for expanded clones.

TRBV7-2	NA	many	TRBJ1-6	CASSSAYGRSPLHF	TGTGCCAGCAGCTCAGCCTACGGCCGATCACCCCTCCACTTT
TRBV12-3/TRBV12-4	TRBD2	few	TRBJ2-3	CASKGRGFTDTQYF	TGTGCCAGCAAAGGGCGGGGGTTCACAGATACGCAGTATTTT
TRBV6-1	NA	few	TRBJ1-3	CASSEAAPYSGNTIYF	TGTGCCAGCAGTGAAGCGGCCCCATACTCTGGAAACACCATATATTTT
TRBV5-1	TRBD1	NA	TRBJ1-2	CASSLSGTGEDGYTF	TGCGCCAGCAGCCTGTCCGGGACAGGGGAGGATGGCTACACCTTC
TRBV28	NA	few	TRBJ1-1	CASTPPRDRITMYTEAFF	TGTGCCAGCACCCCCCCGCGGGACCGAATTACCATGTACACTGAAGCTTTCTTT
TRBV29-1	NA	many	TRBJ1-5	CSASDGILGNQPQHF	TGCAGCGCCTCGGACGGGATCTTGGGCAATCAGCCCCAGCATTTT
TRBV10-3	TRBD2	NA	TRBJ2-3	CAAAMSSGGAKDTQYF	TGTGCCGCCGCTATGTCTTCGGGGGGGGCGAAAGATACGCAGTATTTT
TRBV4-3	NA	many	TRBJ2-1	CASSHGAYNEQFF	TGCGCCAGCAGCCACGGAGCCTACAATGAGCAGTTCTTC
TRBV4-3	NA	few	TRBJ2-2	CASSQDSGFLNTGELFF	TGCGCCAGCAGCCAAGATTCAGGTTTCCTCAACACCGGGGAGCTGTTTTTT
TRBV6-5	NA	NA	TRBJ1-2	CASSSRVLATYGYTF	TGTGCCAGCAGTTCCCGAGTTTTAGCAACCTATGGCTACACCTTC
TRBV20-1	TRBD2	NA	TRBJ2-3	CSATDTSGGITDTQYF	TGCAGTGCGACCGACACTAGCGGGGGGATCACAGATACGCAGTATTTT
TRBV6-1	TRBD2	NA	TRBJ2-5	CASSAGTTLGTQYF	TGTGCCAGCAGTGCCGGGACTACCCTAGGGACCCAGTACTTC
TRBV20-1	NA	NA	TRBJ1-2	CSASDRNYGYTF	TGCAGTGCTTCCGACAGAAACTATGGCTACACCTTC
TRBV11-2	NA	NA	TRBJ2-7	CASSSRGQGEQYF	TGTGCCAGCAGCTCGAGGGGTCAGGGCGAGCAGTACTTC
TRBV11-2	NA	NA	TRBJ2-3	CASSFKYPSTDTQYF	TGTGCCAGCAGCTTCAAATACCCTAGCACAGATACGCAGTATTTT
TRBV5-1	TRBD2	many	TRBJ2-1	CASSLAASGELNEQFF	TGCGCCAGCAGCTTGGCCGCCAGCGGGGAACTGAATGAGCAGTTCTTC
TRBV20-1	TRBD2	NA	TRBJ2-1	CSARDYSGGLRYNEQFF	TGCAGTGCTAGAGACTATAGCGGGGGGCTTAGATACAATGAGCAGTTCTTC
TRBV4-3	TRBD1	few	TRBJ2-2	CASSLRGRNTGELFF	TGCGCCAGCAGCCTCAGGGGGAGGAACACCGGGGAGCTGTTTTTT
TRBV7-6	TRBD2	few	TRBJ2-1	CASSLEYSGGANEQFF	TGTGCCAGCAGCTTAGAATATAGCGGGGGGGCCAATGAGCAGTTCTTC
TRBV24-1	TRBD1	few	TRBJ1-5	CATSHRDREGTQHF	TGTGCCACCAGCCACCGGGACAGGGAGGGAACCCAGCATTTT
TRBV6-5	TRBD2	few	TRBJ2-7	CASSYASSGPPYEQYF	TGTGCCAGCAGTTACGCATCTAGCGGGCCCCCCTACGAGCAGTACTTC
TRBV2	TRBD1	many	TRBJ2-2	CASSVRDRNTGELFF	TGTGCCAGCAGCGTACGGGACAGAAACACCGGGGAGCTGTTTTTT
TRBV20-1	NA	NA	TRBJ2-4	CSAYAAGKNIQYF	TGCAGTGCTTACGCCGCGGGCAAAAACATTCAGTACTTC
TRBV6-2/TRBV6-3	TRBD2	many	TRBJ2-5	CASRRFSGSQETQYF	TGTGCCAGCAGACGATTTAGCGGGAGCCAAGAGACCCAGTACTTC
TRBV28	NA	NA	TRBJ2-1	CASSFNRGWGEQFF	TGTGCCAGCAGTTTCAACCGGGGGTGGGGTGAGCAGTTCTTC
TRBV11-2	TRBD2	few	TRBJ2-7	CASSLISASGGFYEQYF	TGTGCCAGCAGCTTAATCTCCGCTAGCGGGGGGTTTTACGAGCAGTACTTC
TRBV6-2/TRBV6-3	NA	few	TRBJ1-2	CATLTGNYGYTF	TGTGCCACCCTGACGGGGAACTATGGCTACACCTTC
TRBV7-7	TRBD2	NA	TRBJ2-2	CASSLSGGATTGELFF	TGTGCTAGCAGCTTGAGCGGGGGGGCCACCACCGGGGAGCTGTTTTTT
TRBV11-2	TRBD1	NA	TRBJ2-5	CASSPRKFKTGIKETQYF	TGTGCCAGCAGCCCGCGTAAATTCAAGACAGGGATTAAAGAGACCCAGTACTTC
TRBV7-2	NA	few	TRBJ1-5	CASSFKNQPQHF	TGTGCCAGCAGCTTTAAAAATCAGCCCCAGCATTTT
TRBV15	NA	NA	TRBJ2-1	CATSGERLNEQFF	TGTGCCACCAGCGGAGAGCGACTCAATGAGCAGTTCTTC
TRBV11-2	NA	NA	TRBJ1-5	CASSLGPIGNQPQHF	TGTGCCAGCAGCTTAGGACCAATTGGGAATCAGCCCCAGCATTTT
TRBV12-3/TRBV12-4	NA	many	TRBJ1-5	CASSLGQPQHF	TGTGCCAGCAGTTTAGGTCAGCCCCAGCATTTT
TRBV7-8	TRBD2	few	TRBJ2-3	CASKVLAARSTDTQYF	TGTGCCAGCAAAGTCCTAGCGGCGCGTAGCACAGATACGCAGTATTTT
TRBV4-3	NA	few	TRBJ1-2	CASSFRDGGEYGYTF	TGCGCCAGCAGCTTCCGGGACGGTGGGGAATATGGCTACACCTTC
TRBV12-3/TRBV12-4	TRBD1	NA	TRBJ1-4	CASSPGTGGRRWIRDEKLFF	TGTGCCAGCAGTCCCGGGACAGGGGGCCGGCGCTGGATTCGGGATGAAAAACTGTTTTTT
TRBV7-9	NA	few	TRBJ1-1	CALRGVNTEAFF	TGTGCCCTGAGGGGGGTGAACACTGAAGCTTTCTTT
TRBV5-1	NA	few	TRBJ2-3	CASSPPGLASTDTQYF	TGCGCCAGCAGCCCACCGGGACTTGCTAGCACAGATACGCAGTATTTT
TRBV3-1	TRBD1	few	TRBJ1-2	CASSQDKGGNGYTF	TGTGCCAGCAGCCAAGATAAAGGGGGCAATGGCTACACCTTC
TRBV29-1	TRBD1	NA	TRBJ1-1	CSGGQGRGTEAFF	TGCAGCGGAGGACAGGGTAGGGGGACTGAAGCTTTCTTT
TRBV28	TRBD2	NA	TRBJ2-3	CASSLVTSGGTDTQYF	TGTGCCAGCAGTTTAGTAACTAGCGGGGGGACAGATACGCAGTATTTT
TRBV19	TRBD1	NA	TRBJ1-1	CASSSRTGTEAFF	TGTGCCAGTAGTTCACGGACAGGCACTGAAGCTTTCTTT
TRBV15	TRBD1	many	TRBJ1-1	CATSMDRGTEAFF	TGTGCCACCAGCATGGACAGGGGGACTGAAGCTTTCTTT
TRBV10-2	NA	NA	TRBJ1-1	CASSELGVSSTEAFF	TGCGCCAGCAGTGAGTTGGGAGTTTCTTCCACTGAAGCTTTCTTT
TRBV6-2/TRBV6-3	NA	NA	TRBJ1-2	CASSLYSYGYTF	TGTGCCAGCAGTTTGTACAGCTATGGCTACACCTTC